This T cell receptor (beta chain) comes out of a study of beta chain features in type 1 diabetes. Findings and caveats of the study: Researchers report that Type 1 diabetes patients had moderately but significantly shorter TCRB CDR3s across all four CD4+ subsets.

CD4+ naive, central memory, regulatory and stem cell-like memory subsets were isolated by sorting on CD45RO/CCR7/CD25/CD127/CD95/CD27. Trimming took 3 bases from V and 3 from J, leaving 8 bases between them. The CDR3 sequence is 12 residues long. Germline CDR1 is SQVTM and CDR2 is ANQGSEA. cDNA synthesis used the whole RNA isolate, giving expressed TCRB sequences. Libraries were prepared by immunoSEQ multiplex PCR; TCRdb keeps only in-frame clonotypes and omits some of them. The sample yields 390,000 or so clones, roughly 14% seen once. Of note for this clone: Its specificity is unknown.

This chain links TRBV29-1 with TRBJ1-2, with D possibly matching TRBD1 (6 bases). The TCR originated in a man aged 30-40 years in good health. The sequenced sample was naive CD4+ T cells from blood. The CDR3 nucleotides read TGCAGCGTTGATTACAGGGACTATGGCTACACCTTC. It specifies CSVDYRDYGYTF.